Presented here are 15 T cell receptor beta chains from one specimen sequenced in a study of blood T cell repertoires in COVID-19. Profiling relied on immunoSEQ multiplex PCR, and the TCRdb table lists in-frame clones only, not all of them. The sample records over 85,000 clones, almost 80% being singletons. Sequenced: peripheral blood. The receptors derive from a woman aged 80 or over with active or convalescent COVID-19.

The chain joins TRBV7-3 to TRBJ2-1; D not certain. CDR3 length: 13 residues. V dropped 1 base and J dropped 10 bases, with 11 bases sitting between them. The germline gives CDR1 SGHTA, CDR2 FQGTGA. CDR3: CASSLKERREQFF. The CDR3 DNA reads TGTGCCAGCAGCTTAAAGGAGCGTCGGGAGCAGTTCTTC.

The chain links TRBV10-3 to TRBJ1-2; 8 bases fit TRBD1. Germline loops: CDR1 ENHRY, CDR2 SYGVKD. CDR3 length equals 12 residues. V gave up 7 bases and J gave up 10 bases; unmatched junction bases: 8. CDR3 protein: CAITKDRVAYTF. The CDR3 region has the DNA TGTGCCATCACCAAGGACAGGGTCGCCTACACCTTC.

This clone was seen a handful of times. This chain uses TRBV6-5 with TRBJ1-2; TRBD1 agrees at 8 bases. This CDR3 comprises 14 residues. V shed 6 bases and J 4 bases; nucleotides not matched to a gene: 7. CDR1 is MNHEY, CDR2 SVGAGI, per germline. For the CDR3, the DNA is TGTGCCAGCAGAATAACCGGGACAGGCTATGGCTACACCTTC. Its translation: CASRITGTGYGYTF.

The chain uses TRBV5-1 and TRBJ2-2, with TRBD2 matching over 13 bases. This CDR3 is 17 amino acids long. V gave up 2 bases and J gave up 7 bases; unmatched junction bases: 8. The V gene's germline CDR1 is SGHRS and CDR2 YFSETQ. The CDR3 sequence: CASSFPTSGRLFGELFF. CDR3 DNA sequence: TGCGCCAGCAGCTTCCCGACTAGCGGGAGGTTATTCGGGGAGCTGTTTTTT. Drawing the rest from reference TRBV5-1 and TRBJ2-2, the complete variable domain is KAGVTQTPRYLIKTRGQQVTLSCSPISGHRSVSWYQQTPGQGLQFLFEYFSETQRNKGNFPGRFSGRQFSNSRSEMNVSTLELGDSALYLCASSFPTSGRLFGELFFGEGSRLTVL.

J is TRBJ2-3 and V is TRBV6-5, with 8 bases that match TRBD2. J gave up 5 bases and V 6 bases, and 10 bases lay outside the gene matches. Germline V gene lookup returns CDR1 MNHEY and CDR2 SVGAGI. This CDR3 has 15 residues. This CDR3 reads CASSPGLVYGDTQYF. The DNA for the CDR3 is TGTGCCAGCAGCCCGGGACTAGTTTACGGAGATACGCAGTATTTT.

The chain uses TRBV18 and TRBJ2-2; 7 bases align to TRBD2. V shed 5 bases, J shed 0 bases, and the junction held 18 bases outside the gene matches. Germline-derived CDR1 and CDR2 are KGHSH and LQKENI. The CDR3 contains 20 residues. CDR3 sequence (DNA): TGTGCCAGCTCAACGACGCGGGCCATACGGACTAGTTCGAACACCGGGGAGCTGTTTTTT. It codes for CASSTTRAIRTSSNTGELFF. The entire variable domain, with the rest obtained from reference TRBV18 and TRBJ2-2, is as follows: NAGVMQNPRHLVRRRGQEARLRCSPMKGHSHVYWYRQLPEEGLKFMVYLQKENIIDESGMPKERFSAEFPKEGPSILRIQQVVRGDSAAYFCASSTTRAIRTSSNTGELFFGEGSRLTVL.

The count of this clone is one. The CDR3 region is CATSDTSGSGTGELFF. DNA of the CDR3: TGTGCCACCAGTGACACCAGCGGGAGCGGCACCGGGGAGCTGTTTTTT. This chain links TRBV24-1 with TRBJ2-2, with 8 positions matching TRBD2. The J segment lost 4 bases and the V segment lost 4 bases, leaving 7 bases of the junction unmatched. This CDR3 spans 16 amino acids. Germline V gene lookup returns CDR1 KGHDR and CDR2 SFDVKD.

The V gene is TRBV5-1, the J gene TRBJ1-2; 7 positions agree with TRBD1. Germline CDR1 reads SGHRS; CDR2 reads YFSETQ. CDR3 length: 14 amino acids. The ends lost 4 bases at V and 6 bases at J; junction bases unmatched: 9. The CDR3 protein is CASSPPGTEDGYTF. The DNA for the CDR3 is TGCGCCAGCAGCCCCCCCGGGACAGAGGATGGCTACACCTTC.

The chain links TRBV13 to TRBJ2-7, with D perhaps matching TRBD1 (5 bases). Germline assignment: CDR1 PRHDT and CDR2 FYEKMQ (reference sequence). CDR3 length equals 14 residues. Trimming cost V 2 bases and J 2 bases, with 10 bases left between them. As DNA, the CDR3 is TGTGCCAGCAGCTTAAGCAGGGCGCCCTACGAGCAGTACTTC. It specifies CASSLSRAPYEQYF.

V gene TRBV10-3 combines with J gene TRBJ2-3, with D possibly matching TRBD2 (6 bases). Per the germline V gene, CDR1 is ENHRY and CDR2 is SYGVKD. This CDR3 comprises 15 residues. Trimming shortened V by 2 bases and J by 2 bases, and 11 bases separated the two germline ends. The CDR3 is CAISEAGSHTDTQYF. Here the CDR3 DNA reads TGTGCCATCAGTGAGGCGGGGTCCCACACAGATACGCAGTATTTT.

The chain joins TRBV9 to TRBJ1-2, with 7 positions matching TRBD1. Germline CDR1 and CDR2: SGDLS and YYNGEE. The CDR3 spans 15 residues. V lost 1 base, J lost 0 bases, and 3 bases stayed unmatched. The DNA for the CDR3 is TGTGCCAGCAGCGTAACGGGACAGCCTAACTATGGCTACACCTTC. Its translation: CASSVTGQPNYGYTF.

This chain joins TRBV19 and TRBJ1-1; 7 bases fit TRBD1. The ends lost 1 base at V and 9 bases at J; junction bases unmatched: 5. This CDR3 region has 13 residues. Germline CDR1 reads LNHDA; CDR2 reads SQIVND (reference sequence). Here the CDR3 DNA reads TGTGCCAGTAGTATAGTCGGAGGGGGCCAAGCTTTCTTT. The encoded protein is CASSIVGGGQAFF.

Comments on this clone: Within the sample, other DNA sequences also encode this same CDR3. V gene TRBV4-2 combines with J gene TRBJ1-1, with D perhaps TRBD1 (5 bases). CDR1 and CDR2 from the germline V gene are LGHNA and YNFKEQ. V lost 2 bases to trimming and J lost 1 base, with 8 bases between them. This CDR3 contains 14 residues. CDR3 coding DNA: TGTGCCAGCAGCCAACAGCAGGGGAACACTGAAGCTTTCTTT. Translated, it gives CASSQQQGNTEAFF.

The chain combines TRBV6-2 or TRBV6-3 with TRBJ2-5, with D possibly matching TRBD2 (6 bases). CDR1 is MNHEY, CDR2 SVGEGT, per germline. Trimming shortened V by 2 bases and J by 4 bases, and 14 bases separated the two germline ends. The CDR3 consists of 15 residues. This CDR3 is CASSYGGLSRETQYF. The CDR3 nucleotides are TGTGCCAGCAGTTACGGAGGACTATCGCGAGAGACCCAGTACTTC.

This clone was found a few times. In DNA form, the CDR3 reads TGTGCCACCAGCCGCGGTGGCAGGGGGCACACTGAAGCTTTCTTT. Its protein product is CATSRGGRGHTEAFF. This rearrangement joins TRBV15 to TRBJ1-1; 8 positions agree with TRBD1. The CDR3 sequence is 15 residues long. Germline-derived CDR1 and CDR2 are LNHNV and YYDKDF (reference sequence). V was pared by 5 bases and J by 3 bases, with 8 bases of the junction left unmatched.